Given below is one TCR beta chain in context. Recruited during active infection, patients (from Seattle) were subsequently followed longitudinally. The entry originates in a study of blood T cell repertoires in COVID-19. Study-level information: The samples span acute and convalescent COVID-19 from the United States, Italy and Spain.

Authors' analysis steps: Amplification of reference gene primers provided the estimated nucleated cell counts. This table comes from immunoSEQ multiplex PCR, and its TCRdb copy is limited to in-frame clones, with some not included. V, J and clone size reflect that table, while D and trimming were determined from the DNA. There are roughly 410,000 clones in the sample; over 75% occur only once, and 2.3% lies in the top ten. The length of the CDR3 is 15 residues. CDR1 SGHVS and CDR2 FQNEAQ come from the germline V gene. Trimming cost V 5 bases and J 6 bases; bases outside gene matches: 9. This TCR was recovered from a woman aged 60 to 75 with COVID-19, enrolled during active disease. This sequence joins TRBV7-8 and TRBJ2-3; 9 nucleotides line up with TRBD1. Sequenced: peripheral blood. The CDR3 protein is CASSRAGTGRDTQYF. The CDR3 DNA reads TGTGCCAGCAGCAGAGCCGGGACAGGGCGGGATACGCAGTATTTT.